This is a list of T cell receptor beta chains from one sample in a study of early T cells in non-severe SARS-CoV-2 infection. TCRdb re-called the 5' RACE reads with MiXCR, one entry per CDR3 protein. This table has about 83,000 distinct CDR3 sequences, about 10% appearing once. This sample comprised whole blood, obtained at baseline. The origin of the receptors is an adult who was a healthcare worker with PCR-confirmed SARS-CoV-2 infection or an uninfected control (not recorded which). CDR3s include the opening cysteine and the closing phenylalanine or tryptophan. D genes are given only for firm matches. Where a row states a size, it is once, few, many or the class of an expanded clone; other rows omit it.

TRBD1,TRBV7-9,TRBJ2-3,few,15,CASSWTGIGTDTQYF,TGTGCCAGCAGCTGGACAGGGATTGGCACAGATACGCAGTATTTT
-,TRBV20-1,TRBJ2-7,few,15,CSARNPGGDPYEQYF,TGCAGTGCTAGAAATCCTGGCGGGGACCCCTACGAGCAGTACTTC
-,TRBV28,TRBJ2-7,many,16,CASSSGRTGSSYEQYF,TGTGCCAGCAGCTCCGGTCGGACTGGGAGCTCCTACGAGCAGTACTTC
TRBD2,TRBV7-8,TRBJ2-1,many,15,CASTPRLAEFIEQFF,TGTGCCAGCACCCCACGACTAGCGGAATTTATCGAGCAGTTCTTC
-,TRBV5-5,TRBJ2-7,few,13,CASSPGGLYEQYF,TGTGCCAGCAGCCCGGGGGGCCTCTACGAGCAGTACTTC
TRBD1,TRBV28,TRBJ2-7,few,15,CASSTPGTGGYEQYF,TGTGCCAGCAGTACTCCCGGGACAGGGGGCTACGAGCAGTACTTC
-,TRBV10-2,TRBJ1-3,-,14,CASSRGLDGNTIYF,TGCGCCAGCAGTAGAGGGCTGGACGGAAACACCATATATTTT
-,TRBV11-2,TRBJ2-5,few,15,CASSLDTGPRQTQYF,TGTGCCAGCAGCTTAGATACGGGCCCCCGCCAGACCCAGTACTTC
TRBD2,TRBV27,TRBJ2-5,-,16,CASSSRTSGDQETQYF,TGTGCCAGCAGTTCCCGGACTAGCGGAGACCAAGAGACCCAGTACTTC
-,TRBV5-1,TRBJ2-5,few,15,CASSLGIPSQETQYF,TGCGCCAGCAGCTTAGGAATACCTTCCCAAGAGACCCAGTACTTC
TRBD1,TRBV5-8,TRBJ2-3,-,14,CASSIGTAKDTQYF,TGTGCCAGCAGCATCGGGACAGCGAAAGATACGCAGTATTTT
TRBD1,TRBV18,TRBJ2-7,-,13,CASSLARGYEQYF,TGTGCCAGCTCCCTCGCCAGGGGGTATGAGCAGTACTTC
-,TRBV28,TRBJ1-1,many,14,CASTLGGGYGEAFF,TGTGCCAGCACCCTCGGGGGGGGCTACGGTGAAGCTTTCTTT
-,TRBV4-1,TRBJ2-2,few,14,CASSQGLNTGELFF,TGCGCCAGCAGCCAAGGGCTGAACACCGGGGAGCTGTTTTTT
TRBD2,TRBV7-9,TRBJ2-5,-,11,CASSRGEIQYF,TGTGCCAGCAGCCGGGGGGAGATCCAGTACTTC
TRBD2,TRBV24-1,TRBJ2-1,-,16,CATSRLSGRGVDEQFF,TGTGCCACCAGTCGACTGAGCGGGAGGGGGGTTGATGAGCAGTTCTTC